Sequencing of this T cell receptor beta chain was carried out in a study of beta chain features in type 1 diabetes. Findings and caveats of the study: TCRB CDR3 length was moderately but significantly reduced in all four CD4+ subsets of Type 1 diabetes patients.

About this clone: Its antigen is as yet unknown. Other DNA sequences in this specimen translate into the identical CDR3.

cDNA synthesis used the whole RNA isolate, giving expressed TCRB sequences. Assay: immunoSEQ multiplex PCR; the TCRdb copy retains only in-frame clones and omits some. The sample records approximately 150,000 clones, about 13% being singletons. The source of this sequence is a man younger than 30 with type 1 diabetes. What was sequenced was central memory CD4+ T cells from blood.

CDR3 sequence (DNA): TGTGCCAGCAGTGAAACGGGCGGACTGAACACTGAAGCTTTCTTT. Protein sequence: CASSETGGLNTEAFF. The V call is TRBV6-4, the J call TRBJ1-1, with D unresolved. From germline, CDR1 is MRHNA and CDR2 SNTAGT. CDR3 length equals 15 residues. The V end was cut by 3 bases, the J end by 0 bases, with 11 bases between.